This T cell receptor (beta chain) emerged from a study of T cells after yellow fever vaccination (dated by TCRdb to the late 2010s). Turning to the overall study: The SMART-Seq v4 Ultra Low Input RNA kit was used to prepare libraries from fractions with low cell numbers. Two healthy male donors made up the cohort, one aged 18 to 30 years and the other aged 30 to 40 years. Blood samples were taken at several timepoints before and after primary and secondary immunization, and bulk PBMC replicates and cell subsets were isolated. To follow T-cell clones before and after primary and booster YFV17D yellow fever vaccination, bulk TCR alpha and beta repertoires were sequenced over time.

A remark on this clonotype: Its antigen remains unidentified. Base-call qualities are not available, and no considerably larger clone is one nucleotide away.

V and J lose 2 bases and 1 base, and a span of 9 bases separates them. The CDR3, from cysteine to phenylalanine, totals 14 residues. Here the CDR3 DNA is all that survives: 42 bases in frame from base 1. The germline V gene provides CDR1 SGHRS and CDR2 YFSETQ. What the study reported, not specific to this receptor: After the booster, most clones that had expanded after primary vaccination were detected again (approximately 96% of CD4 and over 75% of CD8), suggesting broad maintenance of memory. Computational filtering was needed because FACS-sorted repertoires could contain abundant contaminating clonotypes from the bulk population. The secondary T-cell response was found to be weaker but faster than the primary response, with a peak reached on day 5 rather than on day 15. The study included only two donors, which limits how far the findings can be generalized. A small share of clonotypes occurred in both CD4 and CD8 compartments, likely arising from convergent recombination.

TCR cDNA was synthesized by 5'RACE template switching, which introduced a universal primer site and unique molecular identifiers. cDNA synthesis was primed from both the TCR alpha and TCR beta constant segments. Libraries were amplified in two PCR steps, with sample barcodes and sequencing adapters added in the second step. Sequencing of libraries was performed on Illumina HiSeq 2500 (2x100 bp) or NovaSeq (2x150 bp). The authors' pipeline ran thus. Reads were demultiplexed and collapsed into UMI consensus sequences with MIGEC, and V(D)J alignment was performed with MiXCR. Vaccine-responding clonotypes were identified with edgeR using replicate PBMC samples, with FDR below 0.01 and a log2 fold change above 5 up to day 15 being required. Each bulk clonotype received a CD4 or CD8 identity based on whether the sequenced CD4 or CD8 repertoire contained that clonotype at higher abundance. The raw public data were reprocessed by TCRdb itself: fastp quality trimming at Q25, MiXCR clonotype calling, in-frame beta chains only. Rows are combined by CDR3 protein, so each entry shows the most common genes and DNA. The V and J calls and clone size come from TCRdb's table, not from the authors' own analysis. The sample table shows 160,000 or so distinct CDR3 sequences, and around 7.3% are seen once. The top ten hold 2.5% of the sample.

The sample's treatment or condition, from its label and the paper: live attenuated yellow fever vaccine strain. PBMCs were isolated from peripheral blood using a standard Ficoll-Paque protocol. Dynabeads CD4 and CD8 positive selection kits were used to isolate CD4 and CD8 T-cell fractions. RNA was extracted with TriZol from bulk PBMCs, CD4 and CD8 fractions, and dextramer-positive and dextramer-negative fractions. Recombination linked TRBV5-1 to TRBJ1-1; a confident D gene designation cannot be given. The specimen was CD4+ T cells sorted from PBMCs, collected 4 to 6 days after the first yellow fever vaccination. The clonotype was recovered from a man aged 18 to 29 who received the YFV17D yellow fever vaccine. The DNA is TGCGCCAGCAGCTTTGCGGACCCGAACACTGAAGCTTTCTTT. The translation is CASSFADPNTEAFF.